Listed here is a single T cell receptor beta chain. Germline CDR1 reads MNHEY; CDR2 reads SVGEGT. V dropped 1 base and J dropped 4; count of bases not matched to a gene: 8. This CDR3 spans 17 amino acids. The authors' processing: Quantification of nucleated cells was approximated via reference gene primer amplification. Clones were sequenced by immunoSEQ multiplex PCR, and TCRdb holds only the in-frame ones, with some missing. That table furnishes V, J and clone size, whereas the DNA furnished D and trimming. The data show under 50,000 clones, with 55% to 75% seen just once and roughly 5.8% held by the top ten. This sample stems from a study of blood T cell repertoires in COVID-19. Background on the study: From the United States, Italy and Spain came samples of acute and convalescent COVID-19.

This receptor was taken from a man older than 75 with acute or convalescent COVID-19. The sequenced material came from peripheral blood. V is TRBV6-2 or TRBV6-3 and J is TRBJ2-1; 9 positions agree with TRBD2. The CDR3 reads CASSYWAGGPEYNEQFF. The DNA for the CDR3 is TGTGCCAGCAGTTACTGGGCGGGAGGGCCGGAGTACAATGAGCAGTTCTTC.